Listed below are T cell receptor beta chains from one sample, sequenced in a study of CXCR3-negative and CXCR3-positive naive CD8 T cells. TCRdb re-called the 5' RACE reads and shows each CDR3 protein once, DNA omitted. This sample's table has roughly 120,000 distinct CDR3 sequences. Sequencing was performed on naive CXCR3+ CD8+ T cells from blood. All receptors derive from a human donor in good health. Some clones in this sample may be carry-over from other donors' samples. Both conserved end residues are part of each CDR3.

TRBJ2-7,TRBV11-1,CASSLALVGQVPYEQYF
TRBJ1-1,TRBV20-1,CSAKFTWAVNTEAFF
TRBJ1-4,TRBV28,CASTPWGAANEKLFF
TRBJ2-2,TRBV7-3,CASSPRDRAGTGELFF
TRBJ2-3,TRBV15,CATSSNREGQDTQYF
TRBJ1-5,TRBV6-5,CASSSTGGSTKTQHF
TRBJ1-1,TRBV6-5,CASSYTRGLMNTEAFF
TRBJ1-6,TRBV4-3,CASSQELAGGSPLHF
TRBJ2-7,TRBV7-9,CASSTGQPYEQYF
TRBJ2-3,TRBV6-2/TRBV6-3,CASSYTGIQAYF
TRBJ2-7,TRBV20-1,CSAREDYLSYEQYF
TRBJ1-5,TRBV18,CASSQTGNNQPQHF
TRBJ2-1,TRBV5-1,CASSTAPQEISYNEQFF
TRBJ2-2,TRBV28,CASSFEAEFTGELFF
TRBJ2-3,TRBV3-2,CASSQPSRGYTDTQYF
TRBJ2-3,TRBV4-3,CASSPLTGTADTQYF
TRBJ2-5,TRBV12-3/TRBV12-4,CASRTAQETQYF
TRBJ2-1,TRBV20-1,CSARDLRTPHNEQFF
TRBJ2-1,TRBV12-3/TRBV12-4,CASSPLSLEQFF
TRBJ2-1,TRBV28,CASSLVQNNEQFF
TRBJ1-2,TRBV29-1,CSVRDENGYGYTF
TRBJ2-1,TRBV7-3,CASSPSGSENEQFF
TRBJ2-1,TRBV27,CASSLKGDEQFF
TRBJ2-3,TRBV3-1,CASSPHSGFTDTQYF
TRBJ2-7,TRBV20-1,CSAIRTATYEQYF
TRBJ2-7,TRBV29-1,CSVEAGDSYEQYF
TRBJ2-7,TRBV27,CASRGLAGGPGEQYF
TRBJ1-2,TRBV29-1,CSVVVVGGRGPYGYTF
TRBJ2-1,TRBV7-6,CASSPWNGDEQFF
TRBJ1-1,TRBV5-1,CASSLGRGSEAFF
TRBJ2-7,TRBV7-9,CASSQVGPNYEQYF
TRBJ2-1,TRBV20-1,CSARPETSSSYNEQFF
TRBJ1-1,TRBV7-9,CASSSAMVFSEAFF
TRBJ2-3,TRBV7-9,CASSPSWVTDTQYF
TRBJ2-1,TRBV27,CASSVLAGPYNEQFF
TRBJ1-1,TRBV12-3/TRBV12-4,CASSFRGGTEAFF
TRBJ1-5,TRBV10-1,CASSCAGQGQTFSNQPQHF
TRBJ2-7,TRBV7-6,CASSSSPFYEQYF
TRBJ2-7,TRBV27,CASSYLGSYEQYF
TRBJ2-1,TRBV12-3/TRBV12-4,CASSFPQGRSDEQFF